These 25 T cell receptor beta chains came from one sample sequenced in a study of cytomegalovirus exposure and HLA in healthy donors. Measured with immunoSEQ multiplex PCR; TCRdb has only the in-frame clones, and not every one. The sample yields more than 85,000 clones, 90% to 95% seen once. Material for sequencing was PBMCs. These TCRs come from a woman aged 30 to 39 in good health and CMV-seropositive.

This chain uses TRBV6-1 with TRBJ1-4; D is possibly TRBD1 (6 bases). Trimming took 6 bases from V and 8 from J, leaving 19 bases between them. Germline V CDR1 and CDR2: MNHNS, SASEGT. CDR3 length: 15 amino acids. CDR3 sequence (DNA): TGTGCCAGCAGCGCGAAGGGAGGGGGTCGGGAAAAACTGTTTTTT. Amino acids: CASSAKGGGREKLFF.

The chain carries TRBV28 and TRBJ1-5; 7 nucleotides align to TRBD1. Germline CDR1 is MDHEN and CDR2 is SYDVKM. V lost 4 bases, J lost 1 base, and 7 bases stayed unmatched. The CDR3 spans 16 residues. The CDR3 region has the DNA TGTGCCAGCAGTTACTTACAGGGGACGAGCAATCAGCCCCAGCATTTT. Its protein product is CASSYLQGTSNQPQHF.

The chain carries TRBV7-3 and TRBJ2-5, with 9 bases identical to TRBD2. CDR1 is SGHTA and CDR2 is FQGTGA in the germline V gene. This CDR3 region has 14 residues. The J segment lost 5 bases and the V segment lost 4 bases, leaving 5 bases of the junction unmatched. In DNA form, the CDR3 reads TGTGCCAGCAGCTCCTGGACTAGCGATGAGACCCAGTACTTC. It codes for CASSSWTSDETQYF.

The CDR3: CASSQTHSSYYEQYF. The CDR3 DNA reads TGTGCCAGCAGCCAAACCCATAGCTCCTACTACGAGCAGTACTTC. The V gene is TRBV6-1, the J gene TRBJ2-7, with D unclear. The ends were cut back, 6 bases at V and 3 bases at J, with 18 bases in the middle. The CDR3 loop spans 15 amino acids. Per germline, CDR1 MNHNS and CDR2 SASEGT.

The rearrangement uses TRBV5-1 and TRBJ2-5; possibly TRBD1 for D (8 bases). CDR3 size: 14 residues. V dropped 1 base and J dropped 5 bases, with 12 bases sitting between them. Germline values: CDR1 SGHRS, CDR2 YFSETQ. The CDR3 nucleotides are TGCGCCAGCAGCTTGTTACAGGGGGGGGAGACCCAGTACTTC. Protein product: CASSLLQGGETQYF.

V gene TRBV7-2 combines with J gene TRBJ1-5, with D perhaps matching TRBD1 (6 bases). V dropped 5 bases and J dropped 11 bases, with 22 bases sitting between them. Germline assignment: CDR1 SGHTA and CDR2 FQGNSA. CDR3 length: 15 amino acids. CDR3 nucleotide sequence: TGTGCCAGCAGCCCCGGAGACAGGCCCCGTAGGACCCAGCATTTT. Residues: CASSPGDRPRRTQHF.

The CDR3: CASSKPRLAGGRYNEQFF. CDR3 nucleotide sequence: TGCGCCAGCAGTAAACCCCGACTAGCGGGAGGCAGATACAATGAGCAGTTCTTC. The V call is TRBV4-1, the J call TRBJ2-1; TRBD2 agrees at 13 bases. Trimming took 6 bases from V and 4 from J; bases not matched to a gene: 12. The V gene's germline CDR1 is MGHRA and CDR2 YSYEKL. This CDR3 contains 18 residues.

The CDR3 reads CASSSLAGQGPPRSNEKLFF. DNA of the CDR3: TGCGCCAGCAGCTCCCTGGCCGGACAGGGGCCCCCAAGGAGTAATGAAAAACTGTTTTTT. The rearrangement joins TRBV5-1 to TRBJ1-4; 9 bases match TRBD1. The CDR3 is 20 amino acids. The V and J ends lost 3 bases and 4 bases, in that order; junction bases with no gene match: 19. Germline assignment: CDR1 SGHRS and CDR2 YFSETQ.

This chain joins TRBV28 and TRBJ1-2, with D perhaps matching TRBD1 (5 bases). Between the trimmed V and J ends, which lost 7 bases and 3 bases, there was a span of 12 bases. The germline CDR1 and CDR2 sequences are MDHEN and SYDVKM. The CDR3 consists of 13 residues. Written as DNA, the CDR3 is TGTGCCAGCAATACAGGCCAGTACTATGGCTACACCTTC. The encoded protein is CASNTGQYYGYTF.

CDR3 amino acids: CASRARAGNADTQYF. CDR3 nucleotides: TGTGCCAGCAGGGCCCGGGCGGGTAACGCAGATACGCAGTATTTT. This chain links TRBV2 with TRBJ2-3; tentative D call: TRBD2 (5 bases). Trimming took off 6 bases at V and 4 bases at J, with 17 bases between the two ends. The germline V gene has CDR1 SNHLY and CDR2 FYNNEI. This CDR3 region has 15 residues.

The rearrangement uses TRBV28 and TRBJ1-3; 8 nucleotides agree with TRBD1. Germline CDR1 reads MDHEN; CDR2 reads SYDVKM. J lost 4 bases, V lost 6 bases, and 8 bases had no gene match. The CDR3 runs 15 residues. The CDR3, as DNA: TGTGCCAGCAGCCCAGGGGGCCTGTTAGGAAACACCATATATTTT. Amino acid sequence: CASSPGGLLGNTIYF. Full variable domain (outside the CDR3, taken from reference TRBV28 and TRBJ1-3): DVKVTQSSRYLVKRTGEKVFLECVQDMDHENMFWYRQDPGLGLRLIYFSYDVKMKEKGDIPEGYSVSREKKERFSLILESASTNQTSMYLCASSPGGLLGNTIYFGEGSWLTVV.

CDR3 DNA: TGTGCCAGCAGCTGGGATCGACAGGGCGTAGCGTACGAGCAGTACTTC. It is translated as CASSWDRQGVAYEQYF. V and J are TRBV7-9 and TRBJ2-7, with 7 bases fitting TRBD1. Germline CDR1 SEHNR, CDR2 FQNEAQ (reference sequence). This CDR3 region has 16 residues. J was trimmed by 4 bases and V by 4 bases; bases with no gene match: 13. The full variable domain, with the rest looked up from reference TRBV7-9 and TRBJ2-7, is DTGVSQNPRHKITKRGQNVTFRCDPISEHNRLYWYRQTLGQGPEFLTYFQNEAQLEKSRLLSDRFSAERPKGSFSTLEIQRTEQGDSAMYLCASSWDRQGVAYEQYFGPGTRLTVT.

In this sample, this clone turned up a few times. The rearrangement joins TRBV5-1 to TRBJ2-7; 7 bases match TRBD2. The CDR3 has 16 residues. Germline V CDR1 and CDR2: SGHRS, YFSETQ. The ends lost 4 bases at V and 3 bases at J; junction bases unmatched: 13. The DNA of the CDR3 is TGCGCCAGCAGCCCCGACGGCGGGAGTGGGTACTACGAGCAGTACTTC. It is translated as CASSPDGGSGYYEQYF.

CDR3: CASSLRTGGFYGYTF. The CDR3 nucleotides are TGTGCCAGCAGCTTGAGGACAGGGGGCTTCTATGGCTACACCTTC. V usage is TRBV5-4 and J usage is TRBJ1-2, with 11 bases aligning to TRBD1. Per germline, CDR1 SGHNT and CDR2 YYREEE (reference sequence). The CDR3 has 15 amino acids. V was clipped by 1 base and J by 4 bases; unmatched bases: 3.

This rearrangement joins TRBV29-1 to TRBJ1-2; maybe TRBD1 (5 bases). V was shortened by 4 bases and J by 8 bases, with 14 bases between the two germline ends. The germline gives CDR1 SQVTM, CDR2 ANQGSEA. The CDR3 contains 12 residues. In DNA, the CDR3 is TGCAGCGTTGGAGTGGGGGGGGAAGGCTACACCTTC. It codes for CSVGVGGEGYTF.

The CDR3 DNA follows: TGCGCCAGCAGCTTGCCAGGGCACAACAATGAGCAGTTCTTC. Translated: CASSLPGHNNEQFF. The chain combines TRBV5-1 with TRBJ2-1, with a possible D match to TRBD1 (5 bases). The V end was cut by 1 base, the J end by 5 bases, with 10 bases between. This CDR3 contains 14 residues. CDR1 is SGHRS and CDR2 is YFSETQ in the germline V gene.

This chain joins TRBV5-5 and TRBJ1-2, with D perhaps matching TRBD1 (6 bases). The V end was cut by 3 bases, the J end by 3 bases, with 15 bases between. Looked up from germline, CDR1 is SGHKS and CDR2 is YYEKEE (reference sequence). The CDR3 extends over 15 amino acids. The CDR3 nucleotides are TGTGCCAGCAGCTCGCGAACAGGGTTGGACTATGGCTACACCTTC. Amino acids: CASSSRTGLDYGYTF.

This clone was seen only a few times. This CDR3 reads CASSQVKFRPTEAFF. Here the CDR3 DNA reads TGTGCCAGCAGCCAAGTTAAGTTCAGGCCTACTGAAGCTTTCTTT. This rearrangement joins TRBV14 to TRBJ1-1; D is unresolved. CDR3 length: 15 amino acids. CDR1 is SGHDN and CDR2 is FVKESK in the germline V gene. The V end was cut by 1 base, the J end by 5 bases, with 14 bases between.

The V and J genes are TRBV5-6 and TRBJ2-1, with 7 bases that match TRBD2. Trimming took 4 bases from V and 2 from J; bases not matched to a gene: 3. The CDR3 totals 14 residues. CDR1 and CDR2 (germline): SGHDT, YYEEEE. DNA of the CDR3: TGTGCCAGCAGCCGAGCGGGACCCTACAATGAGCAGTTCTTC. It codes for CASSRAGPYNEQFF.

This chain links TRBV27 with TRBJ2-7, with D perhaps matching TRBD2 (7 bases). The CDR3 has 16 residues. Trimming took off 3 bases at V and 5 bases at J, with 20 bases between the two ends. Germline assignment: CDR1 MNHEY and CDR2 SMNVEV (reference sequence). CDR3 loop: CASSFVPVSGGNEQYF. The CDR3 nucleotides are TGTGCCAGCAGTTTCGTACCGGTTTCGGGGGGCAACGAGCAGTACTTC.

V is TRBV5-6 and J is TRBJ2-5; D remains ambiguous. CDR3 size: 13 residues. Germline CDR1 SGHDT, CDR2 YYEEEE. The V and J ends lost 0 bases and 4 bases respectively, with 7 bases between them. This chain's CDR3 is CASSLGSGETQYF. The CDR3 nucleotides are TGTGCCAGCAGCTTGGGGTCGGGAGAGACCCAGTACTTC.

J is TRBJ1-3 and V is TRBV7-2; 7 bases are shared with TRBD1. Trimming cost V 5 bases and J 0 bases; bases outside gene matches: 7. The CDR3 covers 16 residues. Germline V gene lookup returns CDR1 SGHTA and CDR2 FQGNSA. The CDR3 DNA reads TGTGCCAGCAGCCCGGGACAGTGGAGCTCTGGAAACACCATATATTTT. It translates to CASSPGQWSSGNTIYF.

The chain employs TRBV5-1 and TRBJ2-2; weak D call: TRBD2 (6 bases). The V gene lost 2 bases and the J gene lost 8 bases, with 16 bases spanning the gap. This CDR3 contains 15 residues. Germline V CDR1 and CDR2: SGHRS, YFSETQ. The CDR3 DNA follows: TGCGCCAGCAGCTTCCAGCGGGCAGGGTCAGGGGAGCTGTTTTTT. Amino acids: CASSFQRAGSGELFF.

V and J are TRBV4-3 and TRBJ2-5, with D maybe TRBD2 (5 bases). Germline CDR1 reads LGHNA; CDR2 reads YSLEER. This CDR3 region has 17 residues. V was cut by 3 bases and J by 3 bases, with 20 bases left in between. The CDR3: CASSHTPAPSKKETQYF. CDR3 bases: TGCGCCAGCAGCCACACGCCGGCCCCTAGCAAAAAAGAGACCCAGTACTTC.

The chain uses TRBV14 and TRBJ1-1, with D perhaps TRBD1 (5 bases). Germline V gene lookup returns CDR1 SGHDN and CDR2 FVKESK. This CDR3 comprises 14 residues. V gave up 2 bases and J gave up 4 bases, with 11 bases separating them. In DNA form, the CDR3 reads TGTGCCAGCAGCCAAATAGGGGTAAGCACTGAAGCTTTCTTT. Amino acids: CASSQIGVSTEAFF.